Listed below are T cell receptor beta chains from one sample, sequenced in a study of CD8 T cells in ankylosing spondylitis. TCRdb re-analysed the 5' RACE reads in MiXCR, keeping a single row per CDR3 protein. The table records about 330,000 distinct CDR3 sequences, roughly 8% of them present only once. The material sequenced was blood, either unsorted or a sorted T cell fraction (not recorded which). These receptors originate from a male donor with ankylosing spondylitis. Both conserved end residues are part of each CDR3. D genes are given only for firm matches. Size is omitted from some rows. Given values are once, few, many or a class for expanded clones.

TRBV6-2/TRBV6-3	many	-	TRBJ2-2	CASRTQSTGELFF	TGTGCCAGCAGAACCCAGAGTACCGGGGAGCTGTTTTTT
TRBV9	-	TRBD2	TRBJ2-1	CASSAGGPTANEQFF	TGTGCCAGCAGCGCGGGGGGACCGACCGCTAATGAGCAGTTCTTC
TRBV9	few	TRBD2	TRBJ2-3	CASNVGEGDTQYF	TGTGCCAGCAACGTGGGGGAGGGAGATACGCAGTATTTT
TRBV5-5	-	TRBD2	TRBJ2-3	CASSPSLAGAVDTQYF	TGTGCCAGCAGCCCCTCACTAGCGGGAGCGGTTGATACGCAGTATTTT
TRBV27	-	TRBD2	TRBJ2-7	CASSLFGTTPYEQYF	TGTGCCAGCAGTTTGTTTGGGACTACTCCTTACGAGCAGTACTTC
TRBV5-1	-	-	TRBJ2-2	CASSVQKNTGELFF	TGCGCCAGCAGCGTACAGAAGAACACCGGGGAGCTGTTTTTT
TRBV20-1	-	TRBD2	TRBJ2-1	CSARPLAGGLNEQFF	TGCAGTGCTAGACCCCTAGCGGGAGGCCTCAATGAGCAGTTCTTC
TRBV7-9	many	-	TRBJ1-6	CASSLEGNSPLHF	TGTGCCAGCAGCTTAGAGGGGAATTCACCCCTCCACTTT
TRBV27	many	-	TRBJ2-1	CASSLRGSSYNEQFF	TGTGCCAGCAGCCTACGGGGTAGCTCCTACAATGAGCAGTTCTTC
TRBV5-5	-	-	TRBJ2-1	CASSFLHNEQFF	TGTGCCAGCAGCTTCCTACACAATGAGCAGTTCTTC
TRBV7-4	medium-sized	TRBD1	TRBJ1-3	CASSLGGTGGFWNNNPSGNTIYF	TGTGCCAGCAGCTTAGGAGGTACAGGGGGGTTCTGGAACAACAACCCCTCTGGAAACACCATATATTTT
TRBV20-1	-	TRBD2	TRBJ2-7	CSALGLAGGYEQYF	TGCAGTGCTCTGGGACTAGCGGGAGGCTACGAGCAGTACTTC
TRBV5-1	-	-	TRBJ2-3	CASSRGIRSDTQYF	TGCGCCAGCAGCAGGGGGATAAGGTCAGATACGCAGTATTTT
TRBV11-2	few	-	TRBJ2-5	CASSVPGLETQYF	TGTGCCAGCAGCGTACCAGGGTTGGAGACCCAGTACTTC
TRBV7-2	few	-	TRBJ2-2	CASSVYRTGELFF	TGTGCCAGCAGCGTATACAGGACCGGGGAGCTGTTTTTT
TRBV20-1	many	-	TRBJ2-1	CSAGSSYNEQFF	TGCAGTGCTGGCAGCTCCTACAATGAGCAGTTCTTC
TRBV5-1	-	TRBD2	TRBJ2-1	CASSSRRTSGINEQFF	TGCGCCAGCAGCTCACGAAGGACTAGCGGGATTAATGAGCAGTTCTTC
TRBV10-3	-	-	TRBJ2-3	CAISVGSPLATDTQYF	TGTGCCATCAGTGTTGGCTCGCCCCTAGCCACAGATACGCAGTATTTT
TRBV13	few	TRBD2	TRBJ2-1	CASSLASGRALSYNEQFF	TGTGCCAGCAGCTTAGCTAGCGGGAGGGCCCTCTCCTACAATGAGCAGTTCTTC
TRBV10-3	few	TRBD2	TRBJ2-7	CAISTTSGRDEKPYEQYF	TGTGCCATCAGTACGACTAGCGGGAGGGACGAAAAACCCTACGAGCAGTACTTC
TRBV15	-	-	TRBJ2-3	CATSVELRLTDTQYF	TGTGCCACCAGCGTAGAGTTACGCCTCACAGATACGCAGTATTTT
TRBV19	-	-	TRBJ1-2	CASKVQGTNGYTF	TGTGCCAGTAAAGTCCAGGGTACGAATGGCTACACCTTC
TRBV12-3/TRBV12-4	many	-	TRBJ2-1	CASSSGLYNEQFF	TGTGCCAGCAGTTCTGGCCTCTACAATGAGCAGTTCTTC
TRBV2	many	TRBD2	TRBJ2-3	CASIPAGANTQYF	TGTGCCAGCATCCCAGCGGGAGCGAATACGCAGTATTTT
TRBV27	many	-	TRBJ1-6	CASSLGNPGQSSYNSPLHF	TGTGCCAGCAGTTTAGGAAATCCAGGACAGAGCTCCTATAATTCACCCCTCCACTTT
TRBV29-1	few	-	TRBJ1-2	CSGLGYGVYTF	TGCAGCGGATTGGGTTATGGGGTCTACACCTTC
TRBV7-9	few	-	TRBJ1-6	CASSSGRPLHF	TGTGCCAGCAGCTCAGGGAGGCCCCTCCACTTT
TRBV7-2	-	TRBD2	TRBJ2-1	CASSALAAPLPHEQFF	TGTGCCAGCAGCGCACTAGCGGCCCCCCTCCCCCATGAGCAGTTCTTC
TRBV5-1	-	TRBD1	TRBJ2-7	CASSFRDRDYEQYF	TGCGCCAGCAGCTTTCGGGACAGGGACTACGAGCAGTACTTC
TRBV5-1	-	TRBD1	TRBJ2-1	CASSLLGQGRPFHLNEQFF	TGCGCCAGCAGCTTGCTGGGACAGGGCCGCCCATTCCACTTAAATGAGCAGTTCTTC
TRBV10-2	many	-	TRBJ2-5	CASSDWQGLETQYF	TGCGCCAGCAGTGATTGGCAGGGGCTAGAGACCCAGTACTTC
TRBV10-1	-	-	TRBJ1-6	CASTPGQNNSPLHF	TGCGCCAGCACTCCGGGACAAAATAATTCACCCCTCCACTTT
TRBV5-1	many	TRBD2	TRBJ2-3	CASSVLAGDADTQYF	TGCGCCAGCAGCGTACTAGCGGGAGACGCAGATACGCAGTATTTT
TRBV18	few	TRBD1	TRBJ1-1	CASSPGQGVEAFF	TGTGCCAGCTCGCCGGGACAGGGGGTCGAAGCTTTCTTT
TRBV12-3/TRBV12-4	-	-	TRBJ2-1	CASGGGPYNEQFF	TGTGCCAGCGGGGGGGGGCCCTACAATGAGCAGTTCTTC
TRBV12-3/TRBV12-4	many	TRBD1	TRBJ2-7	CASRAGGRRGYEQYF	TGTGCCAGCAGGGCAGGGGGCAGACGGGGCTACGAGCAGTACTTC
TRBV20-1	many	TRBD2	TRBJ2-7	CSAPTSGDITAYEQYF	TGCAGTGCTCCGACTAGCGGGGACATAACGGCCTACGAGCAGTACTTC
TRBV3-1	-	-	TRBJ2-7	CASSQGYKGPGQYF	TGTGCCAGCAGCCAAGGGTACAAGGGGCCGGGACAGTACTTC
TRBV7-3	few	-	TRBJ2-3	CASSFRLGLNINTQYF	TGTGCCAGCAGCTTTCGTCTTGGACTAAACATAAATACGCAGTATTTT
TRBV28	-	TRBD2	TRBJ2-1	CATQKRGHQTSFTYNEQFF	TGTGCCACCCAAAAGAGAGGACACCAGACTAGCTTCACCTACAATGAGCAGTTCTTC
TRBV30	few	-	TRBJ1-5	CAWSRGTNSNQPQHF	TGTGCCTGGAGCCGCGGGACAAATAGCAATCAGCCCCAGCATTTT
TRBV18	-	TRBD1	TRBJ2-1	CASSQRGTGFYNEQFF	TGTGCCAGCTCACAGCGAGGGACAGGGTTTTACAATGAGCAGTTCTTC
TRBV20-1	few	-	TRBJ2-1	CSASPSSYNEQFF	TGCAGTGCTAGCCCTAGCAGCTACAATGAGCAGTTCTTC
TRBV7-6	-	TRBD2	TRBJ2-3	CASSPRTSGRPDTQYF	TGTGCCAGCAGCCCGCGGACTAGCGGGAGACCAGATACGCAGTATTTT
TRBV4-3	many	-	TRBJ1-1	CASSQAVKDTEAFF	TGCGCCAGCAGCCAAGCCGTTAAGGACACTGAAGCTTTCTTT
TRBV20-1	many	-	TRBJ1-1	CSASLTGFSEAFF	TGCAGTGCTTCCCTTACGGGTTTTAGTGAAGCTTTCTTT
TRBV7-2	-	-	TRBJ1-5	CASSEQGGGNQPQHF	TGTGCCAGCAGCGAACAGGGCGGGGGCAATCAGCCCCAGCATTTT
TRBV21-1	many	-	TRBJ2-7	CASSLRRTPPRVPYEQYF	TGTGCCAGCAGCCTAAGGAGGACCCCTCCTCGGGTTCCCTACGAGCAGTACTTC
TRBV3-1	few	TRBD2	TRBJ2-5	CASSQGLAGEETQYF	TGTGCCAGCAGCCAAGGCCTAGCGGGAGAAGAGACCCAGTACTTC
TRBV29-1	many	-	TRBJ2-7	CSVVPDTYEQYF	TGCAGCGTTGTACCGGACACCTACGAGCAGTACTTC
TRBV7-9	-	-	TRBJ2-3	CASSLASASTDTQYF	TGTGCCAGCAGCTTAGCTAGCGCGAGCACAGATACGCAGTATTTT
TRBV27	few	-	TRBJ2-6	CASSKYSGANVLTF	TGTGCCAGCAGCAAATACTCTGGGGCCAACGTCCTGACTTTC
TRBV5-1	many	-	TRBJ2-5	CASSLDPAGQETQYF	TGCGCCAGCAGCTTGGACCCCGCGGGACAAGAGACCCAGTACTTC
TRBV12-5	-	-	TRBJ2-3	CASGSSPGAGMSTDTQYF	TGTGCTAGTGGTTCCTCCCCCGGGGCGGGAATGAGCACAGATACGCAGTATTTT
TRBV10-3	few	-	TRBJ2-4	CAIGGEAKNIQYF	TGTGCCATCGGCGGGGAAGCCAAAAACATTCAGTACTTC
TRBV20-1	few	TRBD2	TRBJ2-7	CSARLLLAGFSYEQYF	TGCAGTGCGAGACTCCTACTAGCGGGATTCTCCTACGAGCAGTACTTC
TRBV24-1	-	-	TRBJ2-7	CATSSFGYEQYF	TGTGCCACCAGTTCATTTGGGTACGAGCAGTACTTC